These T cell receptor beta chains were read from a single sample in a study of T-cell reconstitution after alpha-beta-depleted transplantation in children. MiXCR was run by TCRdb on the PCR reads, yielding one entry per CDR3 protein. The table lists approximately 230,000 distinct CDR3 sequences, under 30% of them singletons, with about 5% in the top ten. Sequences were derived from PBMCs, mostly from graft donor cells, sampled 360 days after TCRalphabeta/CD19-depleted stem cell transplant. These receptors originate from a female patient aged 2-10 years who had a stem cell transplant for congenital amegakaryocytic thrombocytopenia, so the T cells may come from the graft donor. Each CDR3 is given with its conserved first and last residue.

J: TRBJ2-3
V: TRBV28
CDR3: CASSLWTSGGPDTQYF

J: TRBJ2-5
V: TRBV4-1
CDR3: CASSQIQSGTWEETQYF

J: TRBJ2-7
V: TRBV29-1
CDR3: CSASVAPSFEQYF

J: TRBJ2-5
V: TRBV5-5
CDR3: CASSPFGATEETQYF

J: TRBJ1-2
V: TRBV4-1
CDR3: CASSQTVAANYGYTF

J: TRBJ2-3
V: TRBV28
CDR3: CASSWTSGYTDTQYF

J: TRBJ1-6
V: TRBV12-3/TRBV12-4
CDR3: CASSLGRDSSSPLHF

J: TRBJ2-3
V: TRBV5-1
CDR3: CASSSGQKDTQYF

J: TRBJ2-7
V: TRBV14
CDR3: CASSPATILAGASDEQYF

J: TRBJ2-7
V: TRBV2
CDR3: CASSGDRGSYEQYF

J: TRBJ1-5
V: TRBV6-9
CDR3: CASRNQPQHF

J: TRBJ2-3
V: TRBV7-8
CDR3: CASSSLGGAHYRGTQYF

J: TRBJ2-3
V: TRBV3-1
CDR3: CATSQDVGTSGATSTDTQYF

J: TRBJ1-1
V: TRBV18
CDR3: CASSPLQGSMNTEAFF

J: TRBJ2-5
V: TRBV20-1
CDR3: CSATSGTVQETQYF

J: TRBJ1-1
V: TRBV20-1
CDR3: CSARDVQGNTEAFF

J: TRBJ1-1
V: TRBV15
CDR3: CATKGSWESTEAFF

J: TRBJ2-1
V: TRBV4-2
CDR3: CASSQVTSVLYNEQFF

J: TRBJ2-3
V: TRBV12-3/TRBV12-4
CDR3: CASSYSPDYTDTQYF

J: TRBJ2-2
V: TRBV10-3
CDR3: CAISETTGGRGTGELFF

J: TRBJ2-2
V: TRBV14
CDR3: CASSQVLAERTGELFF

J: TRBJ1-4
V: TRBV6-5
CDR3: CASSYSRGATNEKLFF

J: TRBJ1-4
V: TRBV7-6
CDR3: CASSLTRGGFEEKLFF

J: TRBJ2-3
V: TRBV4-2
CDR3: CASSTRGGRTDTQYF

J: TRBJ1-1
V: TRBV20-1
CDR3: CSARGRGGGGTEAFF

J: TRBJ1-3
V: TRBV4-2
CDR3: CASSLERAGPSGNTIYF

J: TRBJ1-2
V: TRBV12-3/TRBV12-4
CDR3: CASSFSRIGYGYTF

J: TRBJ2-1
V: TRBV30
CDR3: CAWALTSGRFDEQFF

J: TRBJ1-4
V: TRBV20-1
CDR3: CSAHETGTRMKVEKLFF

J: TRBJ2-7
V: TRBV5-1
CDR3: CASSPRREGLPNSQYF

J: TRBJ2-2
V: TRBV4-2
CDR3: CASSDRGMVGELFF

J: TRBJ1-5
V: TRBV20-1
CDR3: CSAEGGGNQPQHF

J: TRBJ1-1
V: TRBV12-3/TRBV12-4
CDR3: CASSAGEAMNTEAFF

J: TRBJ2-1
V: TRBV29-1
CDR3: CSVLSSGSYNEQFF

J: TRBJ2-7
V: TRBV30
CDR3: CAWSAQTSDEQYF

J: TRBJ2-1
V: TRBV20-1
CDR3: CSARNGQGISYNEQFF

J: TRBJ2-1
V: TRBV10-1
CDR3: CASSESGFEQFF